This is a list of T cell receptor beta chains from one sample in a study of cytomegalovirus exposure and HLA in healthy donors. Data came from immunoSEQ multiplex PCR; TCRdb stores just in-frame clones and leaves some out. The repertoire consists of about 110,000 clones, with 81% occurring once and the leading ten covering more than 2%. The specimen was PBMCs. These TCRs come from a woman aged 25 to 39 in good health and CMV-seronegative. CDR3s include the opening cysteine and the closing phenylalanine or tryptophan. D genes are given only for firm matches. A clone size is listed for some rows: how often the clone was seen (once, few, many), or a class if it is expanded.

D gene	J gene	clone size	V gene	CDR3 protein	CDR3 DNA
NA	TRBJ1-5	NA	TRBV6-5	CASSYTPQGQPQHF	TGTGCCAGCAGTTACACTCCCCAGGGACAGCCCCAGCATTTT
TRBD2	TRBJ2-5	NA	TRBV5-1	CASSFKVSGRRNGETQYF	TGCGCCAGCAGCTTTAAAGTTAGCGGGAGGCGCAATGGGGAGACCCAGTACTTC
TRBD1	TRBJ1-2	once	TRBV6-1	CASSPRDSGVGYTF	TGTGCCAGCAGTCCCCGGGACAGTGGTGTTGGCTACACCTTC
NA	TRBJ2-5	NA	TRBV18	CASSFGLYQETQYF	TGTGCCAGCTCGTTTGGACTATACCAAGAGACCCAGTACTTC
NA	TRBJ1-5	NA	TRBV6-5	CASRPSRSNQPQHF	TGTGCCAGCAGACCCAGTCGAAGCAATCAGCCCCAGCATTTT
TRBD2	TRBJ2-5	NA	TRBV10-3	CAISHSSSGGKETQYF	TGTGCCATCAGTCATTCGTCTAGCGGGGGAAAAGAGACCCAGTACTTC
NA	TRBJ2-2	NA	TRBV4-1	CASSQIGGSPTGELFF	TGCGCCAGCAGCCAAATCGGGGGTAGCCCTACCGGGGAGCTGTTTTTT
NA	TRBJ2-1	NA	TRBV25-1	CAGSDPSYLDEQFF	TGTGCCGGCAGTGATCCTAGTTACCTCGATGAGCAGTTCTTC
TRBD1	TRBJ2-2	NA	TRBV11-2	CASSFGTGNTGELFF	TGTGCCAGCAGCTTTGGGACAGGGAACACCGGGGAGCTGTTTTTT
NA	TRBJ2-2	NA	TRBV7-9	CAIPLMGASNTGELFF	TGTGCCATTCCGCTTATGGGGGCCTCGAACACCGGGGAGCTGTTTTTT
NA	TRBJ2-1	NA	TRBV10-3	CAISEGQDYYNEQFF	TGTGCCATCAGTGAGGGGCAGGACTATTACAATGAGCAGTTCTTC
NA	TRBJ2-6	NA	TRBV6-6	CASSYPSDSNVLTF	TGTGCCAGCAGTTACCCCTCCGACAGTAACGTCCTGACTTTC
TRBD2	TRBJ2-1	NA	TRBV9	CASNGGRANNEQFF	TGTGCCAGCAATGGAGGGAGGGCCAACAATGAGCAGTTCTTC
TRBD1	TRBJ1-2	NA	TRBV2	CASTGGQVDGYTF	TGTGCCAGCACAGGAGGACAGGTAGATGGCTACACCTTC
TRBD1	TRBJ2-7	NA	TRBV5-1	CASSLDRGLEQYF	TGCGCCAGCAGCTTGGACAGGGGTTTAGAGCAGTACTTC
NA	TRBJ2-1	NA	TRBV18	CASSPPSLYNEQFF	TGTGCCAGCTCACCACCATCCTTGTACAATGAGCAGTTCTTC
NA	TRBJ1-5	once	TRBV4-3	CASSRRTDVGPQHF	TGCGCCAGCAGTCGAAGGACAGATGTTGGGCCCCAGCATTTT
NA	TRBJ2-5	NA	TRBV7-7	CASSPRMRGETQYF	TGTGCCAGCAGCCCGCGCATGCGGGGAGAGACCCAGTACTTC
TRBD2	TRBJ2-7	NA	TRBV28	CASSLQAGGYEQYF	TGTGCCAGCAGTTTACAGGCGGGGGGCTACGAGCAGTACTTC
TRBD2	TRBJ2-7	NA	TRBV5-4	CASSLGLAGAGGYEQYF	TGTGCCAGCAGCTTGGGACTAGCGGGAGCTGGTGGCTACGAGCAGTACTTC
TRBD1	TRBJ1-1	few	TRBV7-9	CASSELWTGTNTEAFF	TGTGCCAGCAGCGAACTATGGACAGGAACGAACACTGAAGCTTTCTTT
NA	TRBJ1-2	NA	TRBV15	CATSRDRGSYGYTF	TGTGCCACCAGCAGAGATCGGGGTAGTTATGGCTACACCTTC
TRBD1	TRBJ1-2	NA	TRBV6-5	CASSDRVYGYTF	TGTGCCAGCAGTGACAGGGTCTATGGCTACACCTTC
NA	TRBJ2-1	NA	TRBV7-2	CASSLVASSYNEQFF	TGTGCCAGCAGCTTAGTAGCCAGCTCCTACAATGAGCAGTTCTTC
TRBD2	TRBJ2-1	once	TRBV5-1	CASSSTGTSGVAEQFF	TGCGCCAGCAGCTCTACCGGGACTAGCGGGGTCGCTGAGCAGTTCTTC
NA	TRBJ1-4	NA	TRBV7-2	CASSLEGDRNEKLFF	TGTGCCAGCAGCTTAGAGGGGGATCGAAATGAAAAACTGTTTTTT
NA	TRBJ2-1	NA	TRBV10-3	CAISESTPGANNEQFF	TGTGCCATCAGTGAGTCTACTCCGGGAGCGAATAATGAGCAGTTCTTC
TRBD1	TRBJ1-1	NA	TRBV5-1	CASSFQGAKRTEAFF	TGCGCCAGCAGCTTCCAGGGGGCGAAAAGGACCGAAGCTTTCTTT
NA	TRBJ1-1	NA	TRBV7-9	CASSLATGLNTEAFF	TGTGCCAGCAGCCTTGCGACTGGCCTGAACACTGAAGCTTTCTTT
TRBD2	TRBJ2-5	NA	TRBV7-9	CASSLGLAAVETQYF	TGTGCCAGCAGCTTAGGACTAGCGGCAGTGGAGACCCAGTACTTC
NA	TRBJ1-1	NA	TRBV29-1	CSVETVQGGPAFF	TGCAGCGTTGAAACGGTACAGGGCGGACCAGCTTTCTTT
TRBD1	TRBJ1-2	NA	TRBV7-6	CASSQGQGISNYGYTF	TGTGCCAGCAGCCAAGGACAGGGCATATCAAACTATGGCTACACCTTC
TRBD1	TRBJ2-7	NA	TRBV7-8	CASSPNRDRVYEQYF	TGTGCCAGCAGCCCCAACAGGGACAGGGTCTACGAGCAGTACTTC
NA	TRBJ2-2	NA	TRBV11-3	CATLSNSGTGELFF	TGTGCCACCCTGTCGAACAGCGGGACCGGGGAGCTGTTTTTT
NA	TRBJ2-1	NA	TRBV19	CASSIVAASPQFF	TGTGCCAGTAGTATAGTTGCAGCGTCACCTCAGTTCTTC
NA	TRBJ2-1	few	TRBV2	CASTGSASPRNEQFF	TGTGCCAGCACGGGTAGCGCTTCCCCCCGGAATGAGCAGTTCTTC
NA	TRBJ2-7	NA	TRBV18	CASSPPVYRSEQYF	TGTGCCAGCTCACCACCGGTCTACCGCTCCGAGCAGTACTTC
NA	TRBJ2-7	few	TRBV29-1	CSVKENAAYEQYF	TGCAGCGTTAAGGAGAACGCGGCATACGAGCAGTACTTC
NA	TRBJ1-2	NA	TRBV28	CASLTGREYGYTF	TGTGCCAGCCTGACCGGGAGAGAATATGGCTACACCTTC
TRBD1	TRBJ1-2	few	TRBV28	CASSRRYHRPGQGYGYTF	TGTGCCAGCAGCCGACGTTACCACCGGCCGGGACAGGGGTATGGCTACACCTTC
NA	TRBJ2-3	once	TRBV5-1	CASSRPSGEGQDTQYF	TGCGCCAGCAGCAGACCCAGCGGGGAGGGACAAGATACGCAGTATTTT
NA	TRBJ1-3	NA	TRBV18	CASSPGGNSGNTIYF	TGTGCCAGCTCACCAGGGGGGAACTCTGGAAACACCATATATTTT
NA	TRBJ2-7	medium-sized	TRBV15	CATSRDAGAQYF	TGTGCCACCAGCAGAGATGCAGGGGCGCAGTACTTC
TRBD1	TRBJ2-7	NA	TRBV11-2	CASSPMTGDTYEQYF	TGTGCCAGCAGCCCTATGACAGGGGATACCTACGAGCAGTACTTC
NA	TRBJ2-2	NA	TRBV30	CAWAGTTNTGELFF	TGTGCCTGGGCCGGGACAACGAACACCGGGGAGCTGTTTTTT
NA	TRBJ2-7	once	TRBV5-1	CASSLDATGISYEQYF	TGCGCCAGCAGCTTGGATGCTACCGGGATTTCCTACGAGCAGTACTTC
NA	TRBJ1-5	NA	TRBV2	CASSSDRNQPQHF	TGTGCCAGCAGCTCGGACAGAAATCAGCCCCAGCATTTT
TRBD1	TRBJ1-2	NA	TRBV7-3	CASSLRGGGDTNYGYTF	TGTGCCAGCAGCTTAAGAGGGGGCGGGGATACTAACTATGGCTACACCTTC
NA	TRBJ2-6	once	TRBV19	CASSMGLLSSGANVLTF	TGTGCCAGTAGCATGGGACTCCTCTCCTCTGGGGCCAACGTCCTGACTTTC